The rows below give T cell receptor beta chains drawn from one sample of a study of blood T cell repertoires in COVID-19. Clones were read by immunoSEQ multiplex PCR, and TCRdb kept only the in-frame ones, dropping some. The data hold fewer than 110,000 clones, with roughly 92% observed a single time. Sequencing was carried out using peripheral blood. These receptors were taken from a man between 50 and 59 years old with active COVID-19. The CDR3 runs from the conserved cysteine through the conserved F or W. The D gene is left open where the match is weak. For some rows the clone size is stated as once, few or many, or as a class when expanded; others skip it.

>TRBJ1-1|.|TRBV19|.
TGTGCCAGTTTCGACCAAGCGGGGGCCACTGAAGCTTTCTTT
CASFDQAGATEAFF
>TRBJ2-2|.|TRBV7-9|TRBD2
TGTGCCAGCAGCTTAGCGAGGTCTAGCGGGAGTGGGGAGCTGTTTTTT
CASSLARSSGSGELFF
>TRBJ1-1|.|TRBV5-1|.
TGCGCCAGTAATGGGGCGGGGACGAACACTGAAGCTTTCTTT
CASNGAGTNTEAFF
>TRBJ2-7|.|TRBV6-5|TRBD2
TGTGCCAGCACCGGACTAGCGGGACCCTACGAGCAGTACTTC
CASTGLAGPYEQYF
>TRBJ2-1|.|TRBV18|.
TGTGCCAGCTCTCACGGAGGAGGGTCCAATGAGCAGTTCTTC
CASSHGGGSNEQFF
>TRBJ2-7|.|TRBV10-2|.
TGCGCCAGCAGTGGCACGGGCTCCTACGAGCAGTACTTC
CASSGTGSYEQYF
>TRBJ1-2|once|TRBV7-8|.
TGTGCCAGCAGCTTAGATTCCGGGACATCCTATGGCTACACCTTC
CASSLDSGTSYGYTF
>TRBJ2-3|.|TRBV7-2|.
TGTGCCAGCAGCTTAAGGAGAGCAGATACGCAGTATTTT
CASSLRRADTQYF
>TRBJ2-3|.|TRBV2|.
TGTGCCAGCAGGGTTAGGACTGGAGATACGCAGTATTTT
CASRVRTGDTQYF
>TRBJ2-1|.|TRBV18|.
TGTGCCAGCTCTAGTTACAATGAGCAGTTCTTC
CASSSYNEQFF
>TRBJ2-5|.|TRBV30|.
TGTGCCTGGAGTGTCCCCCGGGGACAAGAGACCCAGTACTTC
CAWSVPRGQETQYF
>TRBJ2-1|once|TRBV19|.
TGTGCCAGTACTACCGGGACTGTCTACAATGAGCAGTTCTTC
CASTTGTVYNEQFF
>TRBJ1-6|.|TRBV27|.
TGTGCCAGCAGTTTACAGGCAGGCGCTCGAAATTCACCCCTCCACTTT
CASSLQAGARNSPLHF
>TRBJ1-5|.|TRBV28|.
TGTGCCAGCAGTTCACAGGGCGCACGCAATCAGCCCCAGCATTTT
CASSSQGARNQPQHF
>TRBJ2-5|.|TRBV28|TRBD1
TGTGCCAGCAGTGGACAGGGGAGGCCCGAGACCCAGTACTTC
CASSGQGRPETQYF
>TRBJ2-7|.|TRBV19|TRBD2
TGTGCCAGTAGTTCCGGGACTAGCGGTAATTACGAGCAGTACTTC
CASSSGTSGNYEQYF
>TRBJ2-2|.|TRBV19|.
TGTGCCAGTAGTATAGCGAGGGACACCGGGGAGCTGTTTTTT
CASSIARDTGELFF
>TRBJ2-1|.|TRBV14|.
TGTGCCAGCAGCCTCGGACTCTACAATGAGCAGTTCTTC
CASSLGLYNEQFF
>TRBJ2-3|.|TRBV6-4|TRBD2
TGTGCCAGCAGTCCCTCGACTAGCGGGAGCACAGATACGCAGTATTTT
CASSPSTSGSTDTQYF
>TRBJ2-7|few|TRBV2|.
TGTGCCAGCAGTGTATCAGGCTACGAGCAGTACTTC
CASSVSGYEQYF
>TRBJ1-5|once|TRBV19|.
TGTGCCAGTAGTGTAACTCAAGGGTCGTCGGGGAATCAGCCCCAGCATTTT
CASSVTQGSSGNQPQHF
>TRBJ2-7|.|TRBV7-9|.
TGTGCCAGCAGCTTAGTCATGAAAGCAGGATTGCTCTACGAGCAGTACTTC
CASSLVMKAGLLYEQYF
>TRBJ2-1|.|TRBV5-6|TRBD2
TGTGCCAGCAGCAGGGATAGAAGTAGCGGGACCTTCAATGAGCAGTTCTTC
CASSRDRSSGTFNEQFF
>TRBJ2-7|once|TRBV2|.
TGTGCCAGCAGGTACCGAGGGGGGGGGAGCTCCTACGAGCAGTACTTC
CASRYRGGGSSYEQYF
>TRBJ2-7|.|TRBV2|.
TGTGCCAGCAGTGACAGGGTCTCCTACGAGCAGTACTTC
CASSDRVSYEQYF
>TRBJ2-1|.|TRBV15|.
TGTGCCACAAGCAGCGTATACAATGAGCAGTTCTTC
CATSSVYNEQFF
>TRBJ2-1|.|TRBV5-1|TRBD1
TGCGCCAGCAGCTTGGTACAGGGGGAATACAATGAGCAGTTCTTC
CASSLVQGEYNEQFF
>TRBJ2-1|.|TRBV18|TRBD2
TGTGCCAGCTCACCACCGCGGGGGAGGGCCTTCGATGAGCAGTTCTTC
CASSPPRGRAFDEQFF
>TRBJ1-1|.|TRBV19|TRBD1
TGTGCCAGTAGTTCCAGGGGGCGAGGCACTGAAGCTTTCTTT
CASSSRGRGTEAFF
>TRBJ2-3|.|TRBV9|TRBD2
TGTGCCAGCAGCCAGGGTAGCGGGAGCGTACCAGATACGCAGTATTTT
CASSQGSGSVPDTQYF
>TRBJ2-7|.|TRBV28|TRBD1
TGTGCCAGCAGCAAAGGGGGCGCGAGTTTCGAGCAGTACTTC
CASSKGGASFEQYF
>TRBJ1-3|.|TRBV4-2|.
TGTGCCAGCAGTCCCCTCCTTAGCTCTGGAAACACCATATATTTT
CASSPLLSSGNTIYF
>TRBJ1-1|.|TRBV19|.
TGTGCCACCCTAAATGTGGGCAAAAACACTGAAGCTTTCTTT
CATLNVGKNTEAFF
>TRBJ1-5|.|TRBV2|.
TGTGCCAGCAGGAAGTCTGAGGGCAATCAGCCCCAGCATTTT
CASRKSEGNQPQHF
>TRBJ1-2|.|TRBV7-3|.
TGTGCCAGCAGCTTAAATGGAGGGGCGAACTATGGCTACACCTTC
CASSLNGGANYGYTF
>TRBJ2-1|.|TRBV21-1|.
TGTGCCAGCAGCACCACCGATCCCAGGGGATGGATCGGGACCAATGAGCAGTTCTTC
CASSTTDPRGWIGTNEQFF
>TRBJ2-7|.|TRBV7-2|.
TGTGCCAGCAGCTCCCGACACGGCTACGAGCAGTACTTC
CASSSRHGYEQYF
>TRBJ1-2|.|TRBV18|.
TGTGCCAGCTCACCACCGCCCGGGCGGGATGGCTACACCTTC
CASSPPPGRDGYTF
>TRBJ1-5|.|TRBV10-1|.
TGCGCCAGCTGGGGGGACCGGGGGAGCAATCAGCCCCAGCATTTT
CASWGDRGSNQPQHF
>TRBJ2-3|.|TRBV7-2|.
TGTGCCAGCAGCTTGATCGGGAGTACAGATACGCAGTATTTT
CASSLIGSTDTQYF
>TRBJ2-3|.|TRBV10-2|TRBD2
TGCGCCAGCAGTGAGGTAGGGGGACTAGCCGTGAATACGCAGTATTTT
CASSEVGGLAVNTQYF
>TRBJ2-7|.|TRBV3-1/TRBV3-2|TRBD1
TGTGCCAGCAGCCAACGAGAGGGGGCTTCCGAGCAGTACTTC
CASSQREGASEQYF